This record looks at one T cell receptor (beta chain) sequence and its context. The antigen remains unidentified. The V gene's germline CDR1 is MGHRA and CDR2 YSYEKL. J was trimmed by 6 bases and V by 0 bases; bases with no gene match: 8. The CDR3 covers 15 residues. A multiplex PCR was run with 60 Vbeta primers and 13 Jbeta primers. Some clones are missing from TCRdb's copy, which holds only in-frame ones; the method was immunoSEQ multiplex PCR. The sample lists about 160,000 clones, approximately 75% occurring once. These data belong to a study of cytomegalovirus exposure and HLA in healthy donors. Overall study results and limits: For TCR beta chains, V- and J-gene trimming was later linked to a missense DCLRE1C variant. Most sequenced TCRs were rare (though some public TCRs occurred in many donors). Within the data, a cluster of highly shared sequence variants was likely a sequencing artifact.

The source is a man aged 45-65 years in good health and CMV-seropositive. The V call is TRBV4-1, the J call TRBJ2-7; 7 nucleotides line up with TRBD2. Sequencing was performed on PBMCs. The CDR3 nucleotides read TGCGCCAGCAGCCAAGATCGTAGAGGGGAGGGCGAGCAGTACTTC. This translates into CASSQDRRGEGEQYF.